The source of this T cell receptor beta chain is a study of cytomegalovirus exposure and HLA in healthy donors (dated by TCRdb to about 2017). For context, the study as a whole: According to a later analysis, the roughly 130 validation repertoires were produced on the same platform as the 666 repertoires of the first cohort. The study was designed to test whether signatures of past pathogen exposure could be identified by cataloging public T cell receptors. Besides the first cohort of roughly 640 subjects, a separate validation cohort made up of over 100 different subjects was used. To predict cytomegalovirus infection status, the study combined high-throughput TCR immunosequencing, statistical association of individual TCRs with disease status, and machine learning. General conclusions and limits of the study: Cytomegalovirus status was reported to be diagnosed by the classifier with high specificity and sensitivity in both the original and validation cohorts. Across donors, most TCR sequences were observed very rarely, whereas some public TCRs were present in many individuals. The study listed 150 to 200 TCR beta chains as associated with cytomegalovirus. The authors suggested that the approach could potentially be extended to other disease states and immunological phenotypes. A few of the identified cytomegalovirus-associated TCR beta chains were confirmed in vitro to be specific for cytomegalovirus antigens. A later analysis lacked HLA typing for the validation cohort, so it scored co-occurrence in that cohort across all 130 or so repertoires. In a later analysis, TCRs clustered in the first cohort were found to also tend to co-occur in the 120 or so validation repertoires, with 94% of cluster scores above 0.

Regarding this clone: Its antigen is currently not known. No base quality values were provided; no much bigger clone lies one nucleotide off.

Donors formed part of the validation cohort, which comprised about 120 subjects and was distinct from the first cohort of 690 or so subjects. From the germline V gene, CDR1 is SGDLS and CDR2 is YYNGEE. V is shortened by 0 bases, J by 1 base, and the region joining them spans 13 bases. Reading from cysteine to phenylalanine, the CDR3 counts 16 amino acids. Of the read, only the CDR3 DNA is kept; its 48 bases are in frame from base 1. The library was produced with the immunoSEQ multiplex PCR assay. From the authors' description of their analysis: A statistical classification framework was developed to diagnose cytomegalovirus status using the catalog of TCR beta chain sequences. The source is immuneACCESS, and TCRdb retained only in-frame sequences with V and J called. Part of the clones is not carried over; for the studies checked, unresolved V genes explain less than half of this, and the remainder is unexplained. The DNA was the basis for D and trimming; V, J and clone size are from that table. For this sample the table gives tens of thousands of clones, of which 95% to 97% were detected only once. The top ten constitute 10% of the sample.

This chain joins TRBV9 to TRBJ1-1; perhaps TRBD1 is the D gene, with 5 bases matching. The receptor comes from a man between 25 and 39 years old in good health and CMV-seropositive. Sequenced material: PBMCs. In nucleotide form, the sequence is TGTGCCAGCAGCGTAGACGGGCAGGGAGGGAACACTGAAGCTTTCTTT. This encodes CASSVDGQGGNTEAFF. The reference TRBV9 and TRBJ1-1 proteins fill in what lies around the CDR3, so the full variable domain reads DSGVTQTPKHLITATGQRVTLRCSPRSGDLSVYWYQQSLDQGLQFLIQYYNGEERAKGNILERFSAQQFPDLHSELNLSSLELGDSALYFCASSVDGQGGNTEAFFGQGTRLTVV.